This passage covers 27 T cell receptor beta chains from one sample sequenced in a study of T-cell memory formation after mild COVID-19. TCRdb recomputed calls from the 5' RACE reads with MiXCR, one row per CDR3 protein. The top ten hold under 2.5% of the sample, which has some 120,000 distinct CDR3 sequences, less than 6.5% seen once. Sequenced input: PBMCs or a T cell subset sorted from them (not recorded which). The receptors here all came from an adult woman who had mild COVID-19 (a few samples of this study predate the infection). Cell type and time point are not known.

This clonotype was observed a handful of times. The rearrangement links TRBV12-3 or TRBV12-4 to TRBJ1-2; D uncertain. The V and J ends lost 7 bases and 8 bases respectively, with 20 bases between them. The CDR3 runs to 14 residues. The chain's CDR3 is CASTQTLTPGGYTF. The CDR3 DNA reads TGTGCCAGCACCCAGACCCTAACTCCCGGAGGCTACACCTTC.

The V call is TRBV12-3 or TRBV12-4, the J call TRBJ2-1; 11 bases match TRBD1. The CDR3 length is 15 residues. J was trimmed by 8 bases and V by 8 bases; bases with no gene match: 11. The CDR3 region is CASAAWDRGSYEQFF. The CDR3 coding sequence is TGTGCCAGCGCGGCCTGGGACAGGGGGAGTTATGAGCAGTTCTTC.

This clonotype was seen many times. The rearrangement links TRBV7-9 to TRBJ1-6, with 7 nucleotides matching TRBD1. Looked up from germline, CDR1 is SEHNR and CDR2 is FQNEAQ (reference sequence). V lost 0 bases to trimming and J lost 10 bases; unmatched junction nucleotides: 6. CDR3 length: 15 residues. The CDR3 sequence is CASSLAEGGRSPLHF. CDR3 coding DNA: TGTGCCAGCAGCTTAGCGGAAGGGGGCCGGTCACCCCTCCACTTT.

This chain uses TRBV5-6 with TRBJ1-3; 7 bases map to TRBD1. Germline V CDR1 and CDR2: SGHDT, YYEEEE. The CDR3 has 15 amino acids. The V gene end was trimmed by 4 bases and the J gene end by 3 bases; junction bases not matched to a gene: 7. This CDR3 is CASSLRGLRGNTIYF. The CDR3 coding sequence is TGTGCCAGCAGCCTTAGGGGGCTACGTGGAAACACCATATATTTT. Full variable domain (missing parts from reference TRBV5-6 and TRBJ1-3): DAGVTQSPTHLIKTRGQQVTLRCSPKSGHDTVSWYQQALGQGPQFIFQYYEEEERQRGNFPDRFSGHQFPNYSSELNVNALLLGDSALYLCASSLRGLRGNTIYFGEGSWLTVV.

This chain uses TRBV20-1 with TRBJ1-2; D may be TRBD1 (5 bases). Germline values: CDR1 DFQATT, CDR2 SNEGSKA (reference sequence). The CDR3 sequence is 14 residues long. V was clipped by 1 base and J by 8 bases, with 17 bases between them. The CDR3: CSARAPGAHRGYTF. CDR3 in DNA: TGCAGTGCTAGAGCCCCCGGGGCCCACAGAGGCTACACCTTC.

There are many counts of this clonotype. V gene TRBV7-6 combines with J gene TRBJ2-2; 8 nucleotides align to TRBD1. V lost 2 bases and J lost 1; bases outside the gene matches: 3. Per germline, CDR1 SGHVS and CDR2 FNYEAQ. CDR3 length equals 16 residues. CDR3 coding DNA: TGTGCCAGCAGCTTACTAGGGACAGGGAACACCGGGGAGCTGTTTTTT. This codes for CASSLLGTGNTGELFF.

This clonotype has more than one count but fewer than ten. The chain couples TRBV25-1 to TRBJ1-1; weak D call: TRBD1 (5 bases). From germline, CDR1 is MGHDK and CDR2 SYGVNS. The ends were cut back, 5 bases at V and 8 bases at J, with 9 bases in the middle. The CDR3 consists of 11 residues. The CDR3: CASSRQFEAFF. DNA of the CDR3: TGTGCCAGCAGTCGACAGTTCGAAGCTTTCTTT. The full variable domain, in which reference TRBV25-1 and TRBJ1-1 provide the parts outside the CDR3, is EADIYQTPRYLVIGTGKKITLECSQTMGHDKMYWYQQDPGMELHLIHYSYGVNSTEKGDLSSESTVSRIRTEHFPLTLESARPSHTSQYLCASSRQFEAFFGQGTRLTVV.

CDR3 DNA: TGTGCCAGCACCCCGGGGCTAGCGGTAGAGACCCAGTACTTC. Residues: CASTPGLAVETQYF. This chain links TRBV12-3 or TRBV12-4 with TRBJ2-5; 7 bases are shared with TRBD2. Trimming cost V 7 bases and J 4 bases; bases outside gene matches: 9. The CDR3 length is 14 residues.

There are many counts of this clonotype. The chain carries TRBV7-9 and TRBJ1-2, with D tentatively TRBD1 (5 bases). V lost 4 bases and J 2 bases, leaving 11 bases between the germline ends. The germline V gene has CDR1 SEHNR and CDR2 FQNEAQ (reference sequence). The length of the CDR3 is 14 residues. In DNA form, the CDR3 reads TGTGCCAGCAGCTCCGACAGTGTCAACTATGGCTACACCTTC. This encodes CASSSDSVNYGYTF.

The sample holds many counts of this clonotype. J is TRBJ1-1 and V is TRBV29-1; 8 bases map to TRBD1. CDR3 length equals 13 residues. V lost 5 bases to trimming and J lost 4 bases; unmatched junction nucleotides: 6. Germline V gene lookup returns CDR1 SQVTM and CDR2 ANQGSEA. The CDR3 is CSVFRQGTTEAFF. The CDR3 region has the DNA TGCAGCGTTTTCCGACAGGGGACCACTGAAGCTTTCTTT.

This clonotype was counted a few times. The gene calls are TRBV20-1 and TRBJ2-2, with 9 bases fitting TRBD2. V lost 4 bases, J lost 6 bases, and 6 bases stayed unmatched. Germline V gene sequence: CDR1 DFQATT, CDR2 SNEGSKA (reference sequence). This CDR3 contains 14 residues. The chain's CDR3 is CSAKSGGSAGELFF. The CDR3 bases are TGCAGTGCTAAGAGCGGGGGGTCGGCCGGGGAGCTGTTTTTT.

The chain recombines TRBV9 with TRBJ1-2; weak D call: TRBD1 (5 bases). Germline lookup yields CDR1 SGDLS and CDR2 YYNGEE. V was shortened by 0 bases and J by 4 bases, with 13 bases between the two germline ends. The CDR3 has 15 amino acids. CDR3 residues: CASSVESGGSYGYTF. CDR3 bases: TGTGCCAGCAGCGTAGAGTCGGGGGGATCCTATGGCTACACCTTC.

The rearrangement links TRBV12-3 or TRBV12-4 to TRBJ2-3; possibly TRBD2 for D (5 bases). The CDR3 extends over 11 amino acids. Trimming pared 4 bases from V and 15 bases from J, leaving 14 bases between. CDR3 sequence: CASSWTGTGYF. CDR3 DNA sequence: TGTGCCAGCAGTTGGACGGGTACGGGATATTTT.

This clonotype was picked up many times. The CDR3 is CASSPSLTSGSDTQYF. The CDR3 DNA follows: TGTGCCAGCTCACCCTCGTTGACTAGCGGGAGCGATACGCAGTATTTT. The chain combines TRBV18 with TRBJ2-3, with 12 bases lining up with TRBD2. In germline, CDR1 is KGHSH, CDR2 LQKENI. The J segment lost 6 bases and the V segment lost 3 bases, leaving 7 bases of the junction unmatched. This CDR3 region has 16 residues.

Only a few counts were recorded for this clonotype. The chain joins TRBV15 to TRBJ2-7; D is ambiguous. The CDR3 extends over 13 amino acids. Trimming took 0 bases from V and 2 from J, leaving 5 bases between them. CDR1 is LNHNV, CDR2 YYDKDF, per germline (reference sequence). This chain's CDR3 is CATSRDLPYEQYF. Written as DNA, the CDR3 is TGTGCCACCAGCAGAGATTTGCCCTACGAGCAGTACTTC.

This clonotype was detected many times. The chain is built from TRBV7-9 and TRBJ2-1; 13 nucleotides align to TRBD2. The CDR3 has 16 residues. V lost 0 bases, J lost 9 bases, and 5 bases stayed unmatched. Germline assignment: CDR1 SEHNR and CDR2 FQNEAQ (reference sequence). CDR3 region: CASSLAGTSGMGEQFF. The CDR3 region has the DNA TGTGCCAGCAGCTTAGCAGGGACTAGCGGGATGGGTGAGCAGTTCTTC.

The rearrangement uses TRBV10-3 and TRBJ2-3; D uncertain. V was cut by 4 bases and J by 6 bases, with 5 bases left in between. CDR1 is ENHRY and CDR2 is SYGVKD in the germline V gene. The CDR3 has 11 residues. CDR3 residues: CAISGRDTQYF. CDR3 bases: TGTGCCATCAGTGGACGGGATACGCAGTATTTT.

This clonotype was observed a few times. The J gene is TRBJ1-2, the V gene TRBV29-1, with D perhaps TRBD1 (5 bases). The CDR3 spans 11 residues. Per germline, CDR1 SQVTM and CDR2 ANQGSEA. V was shortened by 5 bases and J by 6 bases, with 10 bases between the two germline ends. In DNA, the CDR3 is TGCAGCGTTCGGGCGGGGGATGGCTACACCTTC. Translation gives CSVRAGDGYTF. The complete variable domain, with remaining parts taken from reference TRBV29-1 and TRBJ1-2, reads SAVISQKPSRDICQRGTSLTIQCQVDSQVTMMFWYRQQPGQSLTLIATANQGSEATYESGFVIDKFPISRPNLTFSTLTVSNMSPEDSSIYLCSVRAGDGYTFGSGTRLTVV.

In this sample, this clonotype turned up many times. The rearrangement joins TRBV7-2 to TRBJ2-5, with D perhaps matching TRBD1 (6 bases). V lost 2 bases and J 5 bases, leaving 9 bases between the germline ends. Germline CDR1 and CDR2: SGHTA and FQGNSA. CDR3 length equals 13 residues. CDR3 DNA sequence: TGTGCCAGCAGCTTAATGAGGGGGGAGACCCAGTACTTC. This translates into CASSLMRGETQYF. Using reference TRBV7-2 and TRBJ2-5 for the parts outside the CDR3, the full variable domain is GAGVSQSPSNKVTEKGKDVELRCDPISGHTALYWYRQSLGQGLEFLIYFQGNSAPDKSGLPSDRFSAERTGGSVSTLTIQRTQQEDSAVYLCASSLMRGETQYFGPGTRLLVL.

This clonotype was detected only a few times. The chain uses TRBV3-1 and TRBJ1-2; D is possibly TRBD1 (6 bases). Trimming cost V 0 bases and J 4 bases, with 9 bases left between them. Germline values: CDR1 LGHDT, CDR2 YNNKEL (reference sequence). The CDR3 has 14 amino acids. The CDR3 DNA sequence: TGTGCCAGCAGCCAAGAGTTACAGGGCTATGGCTACACCTTC. Its translation is CASSQELQGYGYTF.

The table lists this clonotype with many counts. V gene TRBV29-1 combines with J gene TRBJ1-6; D remains unclear. From germline, CDR1 is SQVTM and CDR2 ANQGSEA. V lost 4 bases and J 0 bases, leaving 4 bases between the germline ends. This CDR3 is built from 13 residues. In DNA, the CDR3 is TGCAGCGTTGGTAGCTCCTATAATTCACCCCTCCACTTT. This sequence encodes CSVGSSYNSPLHF.

The table lists this clonotype with many counts. The chain has TRBV7-6 and TRBJ2-5; 12 bases line up with TRBD2. The germline gives CDR1 SGHVS, CDR2 FNYEAQ. J was trimmed by 1 base and V by 5 bases; bases with no gene match: 2. This CDR3 is 15 amino acids long. CDR3 DNA sequence: TGTGCCAGCAGCGCTAGCGGGGGGGTCCAAGAGACCCAGTACTTC. Translated: CASSASGGVQETQYF.

Details on this clonotype: One end of the junction varies from germline; a read error may be responsible. J is TRBJ2-1 and V is TRBV20-1; 10 nucleotides agree with TRBD2. The germline gives CDR1 DFQATT, CDR2 SNEGSKA (reference sequence). This CDR3 is 13 amino acids long. As DNA, the CDR3 is TGCAGTTTAACTAGCGGGATGTACAATGAGCAGGTCTTC. It encodes CSLTSGMYNEQVF.

This clonotype was observed many times. This sequence joins TRBV5-6 and TRBJ1-2; D is uncertain. This CDR3 contains 13 residues. The V gene lost 4 bases and the J gene lost 7 bases, with 14 bases spanning the gap. In germline, CDR1 is SGHDT, CDR2 YYEEEE. CDR3: CASSPSGLGGYTF. CDR3 coding DNA: TGTGCCAGCAGCCCGTCGGGGTTGGGTGGCTACACCTTC.

This clonotype appeared many times. The rearrangement uses TRBV11-3 and TRBJ2-2; 9 bases are a match to TRBD2. Per germline, CDR1 SGHNT and CDR2 YENEEA. The CDR3 contains 16 residues. The J segment lost 3 bases and the V segment lost 5 bases, leaving 7 bases of the junction unmatched. The DNA of the CDR3 is TGTGCCAGCAGCCCAGGGACTAGCATAGACACCGGGGAGCTGTTTTTT. The encoded protein is CASSPGTSIDTGELFF.

The J gene is TRBJ2-2, the V gene TRBV3-1, with D unclear. The CDR3 consists of 14 residues. The V gene lost 1 base and the J gene lost 5 bases, with 8 bases spanning the gap. The V gene's germline CDR1 is LGHDT and CDR2 YNNKEL (reference sequence). The CDR3 coding sequence is TGTGCCAGCAGCCAAGCCTATATTACCGGGGAGCTGTTTTTT. Its translation is CASSQAYITGELFF.

This clonotype was seen only a few times. The chain has TRBV12-3 or TRBV12-4 and TRBJ1-2; a weak D match, TRBD1 (5 bases). V lost 1 base to trimming and J lost 4 bases, with 13 bases between them. This CDR3 is 15 amino acids long. CDR3: CASSLEAGIAYGYTF. The DNA for the CDR3 is TGTGCCAGCAGTTTAGAGGCAGGGATCGCCTATGGCTACACCTTC.